This T cell receptor beta chain was found in a study of blood T cell repertoires in COVID-19. On the study more broadly: Sites across the United States, Italy and Spain contributed samples from acute and convalescent COVID-19. Sources were T cells, B-cell-depleted T cells, or PBMCs; the material itself was cDNA or gDNA.

CDR3 length: 14 residues. The V end lost 3 bases, the J end lost 10 bases, and 18 bases lay between the germline ends. Germline V lookup: CDR1 SGDLS, CDR2 YYNGEE. Repertoires were generated with immunoSEQ multiplex PCR, while TCRdb's copy carries only in-frame clones and drops some. The sample holds 100,000 or so clones, about four fifths seen once. V gene TRBV9 combines with J gene TRBJ2-3; D is perhaps TRBD1 (9 bases). Sequencing was done on a sample of peripheral blood. The origin of this receptor is a woman aged 60-75 years with acute or convalescent COVID-19. The CDR3 reads CASSAGGTGTPQYF. The CDR3 bases are TGTGCCAGCAGCGCGGGGGGGACAGGGACCCCGCAGTATTTT.